A few counts support the clone carrying this TCR beta chain. Its target is unknown. This specimen belongs to a study of T cell repertoires in cytomegalovirus infection. Overall study: The authors relied on CMV epitopes, both recently identified HLA-C-restricted and well-studied HLA-B-restricted. CMV infection plus the matching HLA type was flagged by public TCR beta signatures.

MiXCR, applied by TCRdb to the reads, yields one record per CDR3 protein. The table has about 350,000 distinct CDR3 sequences, about 32% seen once. The CDR3 is 14 amino acids. V dropped 2 bases and J dropped 7; count of bases not matched to a gene: 3. The germline V gene encodes CDR1 MDHEN and CDR2 SYDVKM. Study findings and constraints: Of the TCR beta families, the public ones yielded a cumulative frequency that identified carriers of CMV plus the relevant HLA. HLA-C-restricted, CMV-specific TCR beta clonotypes were dominant ex vivo.

The source was cultured PBMCs, collected from culture after CMV antigen stimulation. The chain combines TRBV28 with TRBJ2-1; TRBD2 matches 9 bases. This clonotype was sampled from a human donor in good health (CMV status not recorded). Some clones in this sample may be carry-over from other donors' samples. The CDR3 nucleotides read TGTGCCAGCAGTTTACTAGCGGGACGGAATGAGCAGTTCTTC. Protein: CASSLLAGRNEQFF.